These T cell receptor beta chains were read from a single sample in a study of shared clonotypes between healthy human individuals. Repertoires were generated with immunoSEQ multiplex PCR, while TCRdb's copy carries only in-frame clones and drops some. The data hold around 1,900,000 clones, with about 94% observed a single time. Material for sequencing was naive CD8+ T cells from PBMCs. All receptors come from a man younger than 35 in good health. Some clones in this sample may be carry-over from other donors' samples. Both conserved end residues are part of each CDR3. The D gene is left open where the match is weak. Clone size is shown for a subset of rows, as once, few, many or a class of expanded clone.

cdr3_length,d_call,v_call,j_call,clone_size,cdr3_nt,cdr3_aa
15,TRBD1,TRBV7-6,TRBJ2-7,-,TGTGCCAGCAGCTTACGGACAGGGCCTTCCTACGAGCAGTACTTC,CASSLRTGPSYEQYF
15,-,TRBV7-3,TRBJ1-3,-,TGTGCCAGCAGCTTAGGGCGGACGGCTGGAAACACCATATATTTT,CASSLGRTAGNTIYF
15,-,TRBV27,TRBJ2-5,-,TGTGCCAGCGCCGTCAAGCCCGATGGGGGGCCTACCCAGTACTTC,CASAVKPDGGPTQYF
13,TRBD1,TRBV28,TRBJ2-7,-,TGTGCCAGCACCTCGCCCCGGGACAGGGATCAGTACTTC,CASTSPRDRDQYF
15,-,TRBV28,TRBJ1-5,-,TGTGCCAGCAGTTTAAAGTTTTTGGGGAATCAGCCCCAGCATTTT,CASSLKFLGNQPQHF
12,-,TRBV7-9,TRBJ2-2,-,TGTGCCAGCATCGGTTTGGGCGGGGAGCTGTTTTTT,CASIGLGGELFF
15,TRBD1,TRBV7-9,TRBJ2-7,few,TGTGCCAGCAGCCGCCTGACAGGGTTCTCCTACGAGCAGTACTTC,CASSRLTGFSYEQYF
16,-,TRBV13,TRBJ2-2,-,TGTGCCAGCAGCTTAGGCAGGGCTCTTTTAACCGGGGAGCTGTTTTTT,CASSLGRALLTGELFF
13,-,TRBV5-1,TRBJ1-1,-,TGCGCCAGCAGCTTGTGGGTAAACACTGAAGCTTTCTTT,CASSLWVNTEAFF
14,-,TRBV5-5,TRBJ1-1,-,TGTGCCAGCAGCTTGATCAGGGTTGGCACTGAAGCTTTCTTT,CASSLIRVGTEAFF
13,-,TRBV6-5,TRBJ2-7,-,TGTGCCAGCAGCCCGGGGAGTTTGGGGGAGCAGTACTTC,CASSPGSLGEQYF
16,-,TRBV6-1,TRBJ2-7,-,TGTGCCAGCAGTGAGACTACCCGAAAGGGCTCCTACGAGCAGTACTTC,CASSETTRKGSYEQYF
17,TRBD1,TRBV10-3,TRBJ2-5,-,TGTGCCATCAGTGAGCCTGACAGGGGAGTCTTCCTGGAGACCCAGTACTTC,CAISEPDRGVFLETQYF
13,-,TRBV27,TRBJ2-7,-,TGTGCCAGCAGTTTAGGGGGCCAGGACGAGCAGTACTTC,CASSLGGQDEQYF
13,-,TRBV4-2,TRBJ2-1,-,TGTGCCAGCAGCCCCGCATCGTCGTATGAGCAGTTCTTC,CASSPASSYEQFF
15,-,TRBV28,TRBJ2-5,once,TGTGCCAGCAGTTTGCAGGGCTATTTGCAAGAGACCCAGTACTTC,CASSLQGYLQETQYF
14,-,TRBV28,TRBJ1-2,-,TGTGCCAGCAGTTTGGTGGGGTTTTCCGGCGGCTACGCCTTC,CASSLVGFSGGYAF
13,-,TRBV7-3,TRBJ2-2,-,TGTGCCAGCAGCCCCTACGGGGGCGGGGAGCTGTTTTTT,CASSPYGGGELFF
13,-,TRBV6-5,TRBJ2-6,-,TGTGCCAGCAGTGCCTACGGGGCCAACGTCCTGACTTTC,CASSAYGANVLTF
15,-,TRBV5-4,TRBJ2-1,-,TGTGCCAGCAGCTTGCTTGTGGGAGAGGGGGATGAGCAGTTCTTC,CASSLLVGEGDEQFF